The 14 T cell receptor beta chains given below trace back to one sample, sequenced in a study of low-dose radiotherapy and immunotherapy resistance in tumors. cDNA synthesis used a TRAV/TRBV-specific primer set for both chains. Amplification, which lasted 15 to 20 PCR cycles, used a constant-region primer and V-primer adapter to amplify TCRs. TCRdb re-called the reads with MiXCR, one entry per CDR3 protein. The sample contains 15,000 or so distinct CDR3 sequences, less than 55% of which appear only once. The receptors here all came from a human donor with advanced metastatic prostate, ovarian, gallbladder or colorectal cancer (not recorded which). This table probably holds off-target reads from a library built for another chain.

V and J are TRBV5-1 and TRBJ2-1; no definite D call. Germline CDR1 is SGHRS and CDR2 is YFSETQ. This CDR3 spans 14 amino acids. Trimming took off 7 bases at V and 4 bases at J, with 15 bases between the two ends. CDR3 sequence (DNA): TGCGCCAGCTTCCAATCTGTCGCGTACAATGAGCAGTTCTTC. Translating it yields CASFQSVAYNEQFF.

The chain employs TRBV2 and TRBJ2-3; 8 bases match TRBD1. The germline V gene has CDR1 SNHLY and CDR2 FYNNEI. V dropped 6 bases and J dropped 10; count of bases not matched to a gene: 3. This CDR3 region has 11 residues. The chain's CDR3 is CASRVQGAQYF. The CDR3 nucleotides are TGTGCCAGCAGAGTACAGGGGGCGCAGTATTTT.

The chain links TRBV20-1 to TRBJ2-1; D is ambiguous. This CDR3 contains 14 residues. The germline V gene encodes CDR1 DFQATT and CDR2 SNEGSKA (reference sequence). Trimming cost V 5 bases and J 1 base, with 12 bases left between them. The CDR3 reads CSAWATSSYNEQFF. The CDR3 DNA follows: TGCAGTGCTTGGGCGACCTCTTCCTACAATGAGCAGTTCTTC.

The CDR3 DNA is TGCAGTGCTATCGACAGGGCAGACGCCTCATCTAATGAAAAACTGTTTTTT. It encodes CSAIDRADASSNEKLFF. The chain employs TRBV20-1 and TRBJ1-4; the match to TRBD1 covers 7 bases. Germline CDR1 reads DFQATT; CDR2 reads SNEGSKA (reference sequence). CDR3 length: 17 amino acids. V lost 4 bases and J lost 3; bases outside the gene matches: 14.

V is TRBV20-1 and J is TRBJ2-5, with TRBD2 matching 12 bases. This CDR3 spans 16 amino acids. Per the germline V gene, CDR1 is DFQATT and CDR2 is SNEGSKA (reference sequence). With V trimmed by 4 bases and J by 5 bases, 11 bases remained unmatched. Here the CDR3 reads CSATPGLAGPGETQYF. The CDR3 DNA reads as TGCAGTGCTACACCCGGACTAGCGGGGCCAGGGGAGACCCAGTACTTC.

For the CDR3, the DNA is TGCAGCGTTGAAGATTGGATGGACAGGGGATCATCCTACGAGCAGTACTTC. Translation gives CSVEDWMDRGSSYEQYF. This chain uses TRBV29-1 with TRBJ2-7; 9 bases agree with TRBD1. Trimming cost V 0 bases and J 1 base; bases outside gene matches: 10. Germline V gene sequence: CDR1 SQVTM, CDR2 ANQGSEA. The CDR3 extends over 17 amino acids.

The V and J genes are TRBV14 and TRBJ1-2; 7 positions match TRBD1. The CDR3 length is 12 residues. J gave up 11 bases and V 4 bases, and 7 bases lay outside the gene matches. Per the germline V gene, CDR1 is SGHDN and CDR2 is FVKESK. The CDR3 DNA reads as TGTGCCAGCAGCCCCGACAGGGTGAGGTACACCTTC. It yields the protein CASSPDRVRYTF.

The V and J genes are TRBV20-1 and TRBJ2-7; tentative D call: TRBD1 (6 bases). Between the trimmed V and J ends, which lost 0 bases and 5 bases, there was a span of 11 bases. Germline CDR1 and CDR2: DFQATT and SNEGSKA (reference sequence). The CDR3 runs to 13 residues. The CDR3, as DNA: TGCAGTGCTAGAGATTACAGGGACGACGAGCAGTACTTC. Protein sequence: CSARDYRDDEQYF.

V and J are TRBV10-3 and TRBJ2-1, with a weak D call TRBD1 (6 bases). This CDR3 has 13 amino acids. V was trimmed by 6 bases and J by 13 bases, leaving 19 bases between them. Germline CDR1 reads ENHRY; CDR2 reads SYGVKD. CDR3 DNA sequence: TGTGCCATCAGCGTTGGGACCGAGGGGGTCCAGTTCTTC. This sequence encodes CAISVGTEGVQFF.

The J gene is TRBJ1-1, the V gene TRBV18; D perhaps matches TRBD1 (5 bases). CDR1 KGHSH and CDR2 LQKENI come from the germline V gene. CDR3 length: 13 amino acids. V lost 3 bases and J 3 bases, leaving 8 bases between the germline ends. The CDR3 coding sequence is TGTGCCAGCTCACCCAGGGCGGACACTGAAGCTTTCTTT. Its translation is CASSPRADTEAFF.

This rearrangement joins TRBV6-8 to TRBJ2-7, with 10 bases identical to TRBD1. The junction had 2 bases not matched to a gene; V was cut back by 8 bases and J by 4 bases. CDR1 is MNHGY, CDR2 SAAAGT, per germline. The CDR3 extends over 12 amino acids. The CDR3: CASGTGAYEQYF. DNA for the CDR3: TGTGCCAGCGGGACAGGGGCGTACGAGCAGTACTTC.

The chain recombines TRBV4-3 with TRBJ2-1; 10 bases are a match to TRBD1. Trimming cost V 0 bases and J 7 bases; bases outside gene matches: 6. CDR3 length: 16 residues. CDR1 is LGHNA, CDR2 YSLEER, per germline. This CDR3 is CASSQDRTGGWNEQFF. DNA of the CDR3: TGCGCCAGCAGCCAAGATAGGACAGGGGGATGGAATGAGCAGTTCTTC.

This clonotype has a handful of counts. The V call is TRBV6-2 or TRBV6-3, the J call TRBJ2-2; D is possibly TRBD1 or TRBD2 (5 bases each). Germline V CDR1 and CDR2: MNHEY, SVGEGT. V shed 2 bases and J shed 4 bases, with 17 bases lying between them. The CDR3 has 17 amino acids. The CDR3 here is CASSYPAGTPGTGELFF. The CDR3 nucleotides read TGTGCCAGCAGTTACCCCGCCGGGACCCCTGGCACCGGGGAGCTGTTTTTT.

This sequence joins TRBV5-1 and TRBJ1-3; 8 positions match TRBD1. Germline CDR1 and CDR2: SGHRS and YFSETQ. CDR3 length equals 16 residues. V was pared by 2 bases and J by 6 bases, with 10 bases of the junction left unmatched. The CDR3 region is CASSLKGQDAVNTIYF. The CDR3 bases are TGCGCCAGCAGCTTAAAGGGACAGGACGCTGTAAACACCATATATTTT.